The clone carrying this T cell receptor (beta chain) was seen repeatedly, ten times or more. Its antigen remains unknown. The CDR3 runs to 17 residues. J lost 0 bases, V lost 6 bases, and 7 bases had no gene match. The sample originates from a study of T cells in Graves' hyperthyroidism and ophthalmopathy. Findings and limits, study-wide: The model predicted ophthalmopathy a median approximately seven months before onset.

The study included ophthalmopathy patients with Clinical Activity Score at least 3, NOSPECS grade at least 4 and duration under 3 months. Amplification targeted TCR beta CDR3 regions from RNA transcripts. TCR CDR3 underwent first-round RT-PCR with the HTBI primer set. TCRdb analysed the multiplex PCR reads with MiXCR anew, one entry per CDR3 protein. Altogether approximately 430,000 distinct CDR3 sequences are present, roughly 15% being singletons, with the ten largest covering about 12%. This clonotype was obtained from a young man with Graves' ophthalmopathy. The sample was blood. The chain combines TRBV12-3 or TRBV12-4 with TRBJ2-1; 11 nucleotides agree with TRBD2. The CDR3 reads CASSFYGTSGSYNEQFF. For the CDR3, the DNA is TGTGCCAGCAGCTTTTACGGGACTAGCGGCTCCTACAATGAGCAGTTCTTC.